The 10 T cell receptor beta chains below were found in one sample sequenced in a study of T-cell reconstitution after alpha-beta-depleted transplantation in children. Unique molecular identifiers were built into the TCRbeta library. TCRdb redid the calling of the PCR reads with MiXCR, one entry per CDR3 protein. The sample includes around 18,000 distinct CDR3 sequences, around 4.9% of them seen just once. Here the sequenced sample was PBMCs, taken before TCRalphabeta/CD19-depleted stem cell transplant. Receptor source: a boy aged 5-17 years with acute lymphoblastic leukemia, due to receive a stem cell transplant.

This clonotype was seen many times. The rearrangement links TRBV4-1 to TRBJ2-1; 7 bases are shared with TRBD1. This CDR3 comprises 15 residues. The V segment lost 4 bases and the J segment 0 bases; nucleotides outside the gene matches: 3. The germline V gene has CDR1 MGHRA and CDR2 YSYEKL. Written as DNA, the CDR3 is TGCGCCAGCAGCCGCCGGGACAGCTCCTACAATGAGCAGTTCTTC. Translated: CASSRRDSSYNEQFF.

This clonotype was seen at least ten times. The rearrangement joins TRBV20-1 to TRBJ2-5; 10 bases are a match to TRBD2. Germline V gene lookup returns CDR1 DFQATT and CDR2 SNEGSKA (reference sequence). Unmatched junction bases numbered 6, after V lost 0 bases and J lost 5 bases. The CDR3 is 15 amino acids. CDR3 in amino acids: CSARDPASGSETQYF. For the CDR3, the DNA is TGCAGTGCTAGAGATCCGGCTAGCGGGAGTGAGACCCAGTACTTC.

This clonotype is classed as medium-sized (0.01 to 0.1%). The chain employs TRBV29-1 and TRBJ2-4; 9 nucleotides align to TRBD1. The V and J ends lost 5 bases and 6 bases, in that order; junction bases with no gene match: 8. The length of the CDR3 is 14 residues. Looked up from germline, CDR1 is SQVTM and CDR2 is ANQGSEA. The CDR3 is CSVPSGTGPNIQYF. The CDR3, as DNA: TGCAGCGTTCCCTCCGGGACAGGGCCAAACATTCAGTACTTC.

This clonotype was seen repeatedly, ten times or more. The chain has TRBV2 and TRBJ1-5; D unresolved. V shed 7 bases and J shed 6 bases, with 22 bases lying between them. CDR1 is SNHLY, CDR2 FYNNEI, per germline. The CDR3 extends over 16 amino acids. The chain's CDR3 is CASTEVRGAVGQPQHF. The DNA for the CDR3 is TGTGCCAGCACCGAGGTTCGGGGAGCTGTAGGTCAGCCCCAGCATTTT.

This clonotype was observed at least ten times. The V call is TRBV14, the J call TRBJ2-2, with 7 bases fitting TRBD1. Per germline, CDR1 SGHDN and CDR2 FVKESK. The CDR3 is 18 residues long. The junction had 16 bases not matched to a gene; V was cut back by 6 bases and J by 3 bases. The chain's CDR3 is CASRKQGIMDRDTGELFF. DNA for the CDR3: TGTGCCAGCAGGAAACAGGGGATAATGGATCGTGACACCGGGGAGCTGTTTTTT.

This clonotype was recorded at least ten times. The V call is TRBV28, the J call TRBJ2-6; D is possibly TRBD1 or TRBD2 (5 bases each). Looked up from germline, CDR1 is MDHEN and CDR2 is SYDVKM. CDR3 length: 17 amino acids. Trimming pared 3 bases from V and 2 bases from J, leaving 14 bases between. The CDR3 loop is CASSLNSGRTGANVLTF. Written as DNA, the CDR3 is TGTGCCAGCAGTTTGAACTCGGGGCGCACTGGGGCCAACGTCCTGACTTTC.

CDR3 region: CASSLFPPSNMFYEQYF. The CDR3 DNA is TGTGCCAGCAGTTTATTCCCCCCTAGTAACATGTTCTACGAGCAGTACTTC. The chain joins TRBV12-3 or TRBV12-4 to TRBJ2-5; no clear D. The DNA end is more similar to TRBJ2-7, so the J call may be wrong. There are 17 residues in the CDR3.

Many counts were recorded for this clonotype. The chain employs TRBV9 and TRBJ2-5; 7 bases match TRBD2. Germline assignment: CDR1 SGDLS and CDR2 YYNGEE. The CDR3 runs to 14 residues. V lost 4 bases to trimming and J lost 4 bases; unmatched junction nucleotides: 7. This chain's CDR3 is CASSPRGEGETQYF. The CDR3 DNA follows: TGTGCCAGCAGCCCCCGGGGGGAAGGAGAGACCCAGTACTTC.

This clonotype was counted ten times or more. The rearrangement uses TRBV3-1 and TRBJ1-2; D perhaps matches TRBD1 (6 bases). Trimming left V 1 base short and J 2 bases short, with 17 bases between. CDR1 and CDR2 (germline): LGHDT, YNNKEL (reference sequence). The CDR3 consists of 17 residues. This CDR3 reads CASSQVWDTYGNYGYTF. DNA of the CDR3: TGTGCCAGCAGCCAAGTATGGGACACCTACGGAAACTATGGCTACACCTTC. Filled out from reference TRBV3-1 and TRBJ1-2, the complete variable domain reads DTAVSQTPKYLVTQMGNDKSIKCEQNLGHDTMYWYKQDSKKFLKIMFSYNNKELIINETVPNRFSPKSPDKAHLNLHINSLELGDSAVYFCASSQVWDTYGNYGYTFGSGTRLTVV.

This clonotype was recorded at least ten times. The chain combines TRBV9 with TRBJ1-2; D is perhaps TRBD1 (5 bases). CDR1 and CDR2 from the germline V gene are SGDLS and YYNGEE. Trimming left V 4 bases short and J 7 bases short, with 20 bases between. CDR3 size: 15 residues. The CDR3 nucleotides read TGTGCCAGCAGCCCCTTTGCGGGGGACCAGCCTGGCTACACCTTC. Its protein is CASSPFAGDQPGYTF. The variable domain in full, with the rest retrieved from reference TRBV9 and TRBJ1-2, is DSGVTQTPKHLITATGQRVTLRCSPRSGDLSVYWYQQSLDQGLQFLIQYYNGEERAKGNILERFSAQQFPDLHSELNLSSLELGDSALYFCASSPFAGDQPGYTFGSGTRLTVV.